This T cell receptor (beta chain) is drawn from a study of Graves' ophthalmopathy and Graves' hyperthyroidism. The overall study: A follow-up of 18 months without ophthalmopathy meant that hyperthyroidism was stable.

The table lists this clonotype with a few counts. Its antigen is unknown. Trimming at V came to 4 bases and at J to 5 bases, leaving 7 bases not matched to a gene. The length of the CDR3 is 15 residues. Germline CDR1 reads SQVTM; CDR2 reads ANQGSEA. RNA transcripts were the source from which TCR beta CDR3 regions were amplified. An initial RT-PCR round employing HTBI primers preceded a second-round multiplex PCR. TCRdb used MiXCR to reprocess the multiplex PCR reads, holding one entry per CDR3 protein. The repertoire includes over a million distinct CDR3 sequences, about 40% of them detected once, and over 8.5% sits in the top ten. Whole-study results and caveats: For predicting ophthalmopathy progression, the model had roughly 70% sensitivity and approximately 72% specificity.

The authors diagnosed from clinical symptoms, serum thyroxine, TRAb, thyroid ultrasound and orbital computed tomography. The sample comprised peripheral blood or thyroid tissue (not recorded which). This receptor was obtained from an adult man with Graves' hyperthyroidism. The chain employs TRBV29-1 and TRBJ2-7; 14 nucleotides match TRBD2. The CDR3 region is CSVGLAGGGGDEQYF. As DNA, the CDR3 is TGCAGCGTTGGACTAGCGGGAGGGGGCGGGGACGAGCAGTACTTC.